This passage covers 10 T cell receptor beta chains from one sample sequenced in a study of T cells in Graves' hyperthyroidism and ophthalmopathy. The CDR3 regions of TCR beta were amplified from RNA transcripts. HTBI primers were employed in a first-round RT-PCR of the TCR CDR3. TCRdb recomputed calls from the multiplex PCR reads with MiXCR, one row per CDR3 protein. The sample has hundreds of thousands of distinct CDR3 sequences; 18% are singletons. Sequencing was done on a sample of blood. The receptors were gathered from a woman aged 45-59 years with Graves' hyperthyroidism that later progressed to Graves' ophthalmopathy.

The chain links TRBV12-3 or TRBV12-4 to TRBJ1-5; D remains unclear. Trimming pared 4 bases from V and 2 bases from J, leaving 9 bases between. This CDR3 has 14 amino acids. CDR3 loop: CASSSLRGNQPQHF. The CDR3 DNA follows: TGTGCCAGCAGTTCCCTCCGTGGCAATCAGCCCCAGCATTTT.

The J gene is TRBJ2-2, the V gene TRBV20-1; TRBD2 agrees at 9 bases. Germline CDR1 and CDR2: DFQATT and SNEGSKA (reference sequence). The CDR3 sequence is 17 residues long. V lost 0 bases to trimming and J lost 0 bases; unmatched junction nucleotides: 5. The CDR3 DNA reads TGCAGTGCTAGAGATCTCGCGGGGGGGACGAACACCGGGGAGCTGTTTTTT. Its translation: CSARDLAGGTNTGELFF.

The table lists this clonotype with a few counts. V gene TRBV5-1 combines with J gene TRBJ1-1; a weak D match, TRBD1 (6 bases). There are 14 residues in the CDR3. V lost 2 bases and J 0 bases, leaving 8 bases between the germline ends. CDR1 and CDR2 from the germline V gene are SGHRS and YFSETQ. The CDR3: CASSFPGVNTEAFF. CDR3 nucleotide sequence: TGCGCCAGCAGCTTTCCAGGGGTGAACACTGAAGCTTTCTTT. The variable domain in full, completed from reference TRBV5-1 and TRBJ1-1, reads KAGVTQTPRYLIKTRGQQVTLSCSPISGHRSVSWYQQTPGQGLQFLFEYFSETQRNKGNFPGRFSGRQFSNSRSEMNVSTLELGDSALYLCASSFPGVNTEAFFGQGTRLTVV.

At least ten counts were recorded for this clonotype. This rearrangement joins TRBV11-3 to TRBJ1-1; possible D gene TRBD1, 5 bases. The CDR3 loop spans 13 amino acids. The germline V gene encodes CDR1 SGHNT and CDR2 YENEEA. Trimming shortened V by 4 bases and J by 6 bases, and 12 bases separated the two germline ends. The CDR3 spells CASSSGTNPEAFF. CDR3 in DNA: TGTGCCAGCAGCTCCGGGACCAACCCTGAAGCTTTCTTT.

The sample holds a few counts of this clonotype. The V gene is TRBV25-1, the J gene TRBJ1-2, with 8 bases that match TRBD1. After removal of 1 base from V and 1 base from J, the junction contained 8 bases not matched to a gene. The CDR3 is 17 amino acids. Per the germline V gene, CDR1 is MGHDK and CDR2 is SYGVNS. The CDR3 DNA sequence: TGTGCCAGCAGTGAATGGACAGGGAATATATTTAACTATGGCTACACCTTC. Its translation is CASSEWTGNIFNYGYTF.

This clonotype was seen more than once but under ten times. This chain joins TRBV20-1 and TRBJ1-1, with D possibly matching TRBD1 (6 bases). The CDR3 has 14 amino acids. V lost 3 bases and J lost 5, with 16 bases in between. Germline CDR1 and CDR2: DFQATT and SNEGSKA (reference sequence). The CDR3 is CSARGARGRTEAFF. In DNA form, the CDR3 reads TGCAGTGCTAGGGGGGCAAGGGGGAGAACTGAAGCTTTCTTT.

A single count supports this clonotype. The CDR3: CASSLAGTGSSGNTIYF. Here the CDR3 DNA reads TGTGCCAGCAGCTTAGCCGGGACAGGGAGCTCTGGAAACACCATATATTTT. The chain is built from TRBV7-8 and TRBJ1-3; 9 bases agree with TRBD1. CDR1 is SGHVS and CDR2 is FQNEAQ in the germline V gene. The CDR3 covers 17 residues. Unmatched junction bases numbered 3, after V lost 0 bases and J lost 0 bases.

This rearrangement joins TRBV20-1 to TRBJ2-2; no firm D call. Per the germline V gene, CDR1 is DFQATT and CDR2 is SNEGSKA (reference sequence). The CDR3 is 14 amino acids. The germline V and J ends were trimmed by 0 bases and 5 bases, with 10 bases remaining between them. This CDR3 reads CSAREKRKTGELFF. The CDR3 coding sequence is TGCAGTGCTAGAGAAAAAAGGAAGACCGGGGAGCTGTTTTTT.

In this sample, this clonotype turned up many times. The rearrangement joins TRBV20-1 to TRBJ1-1; D perhaps matches TRBD1 (6 bases). Germline assignment: CDR1 DFQATT and CDR2 SNEGSKA (reference sequence). This CDR3 is 12 amino acids long. V gave up 7 bases and J gave up 2 bases, with 11 bases separating them. Written as DNA, the CDR3 is TGCAGTGACTCGGACAGAAACACTGAAGCTTTCTTT. Protein: CSDSDRNTEAFF.

This clonotype was counted a few times. V usage is TRBV20-1 and J usage is TRBJ2-7; TRBD1 agrees at 9 bases. Trimming cost V 1 base and J 6 bases; bases outside gene matches: 7. CDR3 length: 14 amino acids. Per germline, CDR1 DFQATT and CDR2 SNEGSKA (reference sequence). CDR3 region: CSARAGQGIGEQYF. Written as DNA, the CDR3 is TGCAGTGCTAGAGCGGGACAGGGAATAGGCGAGCAGTACTTC.